This entry is about one T cell receptor (beta chain). This clone was detected only a few times. The clone's antigen remains unknown. Base quality data are lacking; no much larger clone is found one base away. A single peripheral blood draw of approximately 110 mL on average was collected from each donor into heparinised tubes. A BD FACSAria II was used to sort naive, central memory, regulatory and stem cell-like memory CD4+ T cells with a panel that included CD45RO, CCR7, CD25, CD127, CD95 and CD27. All sorted populations exceeded 95% purity. PBMCs were isolated immediately by Lymphoprep density gradient centrifugation and stained directly without culture. Samples were stained and sorted in pairs, with one healthy donor and one patient per experiment, so that batch effects were minimized. The germline V gene specifies MDHEN as CDR1 and SYDVKM as CDR2. The CDR3 runs 15 amino acids, cysteine and phenylalanine included. Only the CDR3 region is kept as DNA, spanning 45 bases read in frame from base 1. The V and J ends are trimmed by 5 bases and 2 bases, leaving 10 bases between them.

This entry belongs to a study of beta chain features in type 1 diabetes listed by TCRdb under 2018. With regard to the full study: No differences in mean age, gender distribution, total cell number or subset yield were found between patients and healthy donors. A total of around 110,000,000 sorted cells were examined across all samples, and RNA yield correlated strongly with the number of cells per subset. The study compared TCRB repertoires of sorted circulating CD4+ T cell subsets between recently diagnosed type 1 diabetes patients and matched healthy donors. Regulatory and stem cell-like memory subsets were obtained from only 8 patients and roughly 8 healthy donors, while naive and central memory subsets were obtained from all 30 or so donors.

Beyond this particular receptor, the publication reports: PCR might favor shorter templates, but patient and control samples were amplified and corrected together, so any skew would affect both groups equally. At VDJ recombination sites, patients with type 1 diabetes made fewer insertions and deleted more nucleotides, a pattern implying thymic rearrangement abnormalities. The naive, central memory and regulatory TCRB repertoires appeared to resemble one another more closely among patients than among healthy donors. Only small numbers of individuals were included in the HLA sub-analyses, which left unresolved whether HLA type had any influence on TCRB rearrangement. Because cDNA was sequenced instead of genomic DNA, highly expressing activated cells could be over-represented, though the groups showed no difference in activation or CD3 levels. A moderate but significant shortening of TCRB CDR3 length was observed in type 1 diabetes patients in all four CD4+ subsets.

All of the isolated RNA was reverse transcribed with the High Capacity cDNA Reverse Transcription Kit, so expressed TCRB transcripts were sequenced. Deep immunoSEQ sequencing was performed on naive, central memory and regulatory T cell samples, with an average of roughly 3.6 million total reads per sample. Sorted cells were lysed in RLT buffer and RNA was extracted with DNase-treated RNeasy Micro or Mini kits, depending on cell number. Each cell subset was processed separately to prevent cross-contamination, with patient and healthy donor samples processed together. The immunoSEQ multiplex PCR was used to amplify TCRB sequences from cDNA, yielding 87-bp fragments that span the CDR3 region. The amplicons were sequenced using the Illumina HiSeq platform. The source study handled its data this way. PCR bias was corrected computationally using synthetic template baselines, and reads within Hamming distance 2 were collapsed, with unmergeable singletons discarded. Reads were aligned to IMGT to assign V, D and J genes, CDR3 length, and insertions or deletions at six rearrangement sites. Within each subset, clonotype counts were normalized to sorted cell number, after which true diversity and Gini coefficients were computed with the tcR R package. The overlap coefficient, calculated on TCRB nucleotide sequences, was used to measure repertoire sharing. As a proxy for the pre-selection repertoire, out-of-frame TCRB sequences from naive cells were analyzed. TCRdb limited this immuneACCESS table to in-frame rearrangements with V and J called. A share of clones is missing; checked studies link under half to unresolved V genes, and the rest is unexplained. V, J and clone size are those of that table, while D and trimming were read from the DNA. The sample includes roughly 610,000 clones, with roughly a sixth observed a single time. The ten largest account for roughly 0.098% of the sample.

The material sequenced was naive CD4+ T cells from blood. The cell subset or site label of this sample denotes: true naive CD4+ T cells. This sequence originates from a man between 18 and 29 years old in good health. The chain employs TRBV28 and TRBJ2-6, with TRBD1 perhaps the D gene, on 6 matching bases. The CDR3 region has the sequence CASSIHRAGANVLTF. At the DNA level, the sequence is TGTGCCAGCAGTATACACAGGGCTGGGGCCAACGTCCTGACTTTC.